This T cell receptor beta chain was sequenced during a study of molecular identifiers for immune sequencing clone quantification. This clonotype was seen ten or more times. TCRdb processed the PCR reads anew with MiXCR; each CDR3 protein has one entry. The top ten hold over 0.95% of the sample, which has over 35,000 distinct CDR3 sequences, more than 20% seen once. This CDR3 spans 13 amino acids. V gave up 5 bases and J gave up 3 bases, with 11 bases separating them. The germline V gene has CDR1 SEHNR and CDR2 FQNEAQ (reference sequence). In the sort, naive CD8 T cells were defined as CD8+CD4-CCR7+CD45RA+.

V gene TRBV7-9 combines with J gene TRBJ2-7; the D is unclear. Specimen: naive CD8+ T cells from blood, with Jurkat cell RNA spiked in. Subset indicated: FACS-sorted CD8+CD4-CCR7+CD45RA+ naive T cells. This sequence originates from a human donor in good health. Some libraries in this study had Jurkat cell RNA spiked in. In DNA, the CDR3 is TGTGCCAGCAGCCCAGTTATTGACTACGAGCAGTACTTC. It translates to CASSPVIDYEQYF.